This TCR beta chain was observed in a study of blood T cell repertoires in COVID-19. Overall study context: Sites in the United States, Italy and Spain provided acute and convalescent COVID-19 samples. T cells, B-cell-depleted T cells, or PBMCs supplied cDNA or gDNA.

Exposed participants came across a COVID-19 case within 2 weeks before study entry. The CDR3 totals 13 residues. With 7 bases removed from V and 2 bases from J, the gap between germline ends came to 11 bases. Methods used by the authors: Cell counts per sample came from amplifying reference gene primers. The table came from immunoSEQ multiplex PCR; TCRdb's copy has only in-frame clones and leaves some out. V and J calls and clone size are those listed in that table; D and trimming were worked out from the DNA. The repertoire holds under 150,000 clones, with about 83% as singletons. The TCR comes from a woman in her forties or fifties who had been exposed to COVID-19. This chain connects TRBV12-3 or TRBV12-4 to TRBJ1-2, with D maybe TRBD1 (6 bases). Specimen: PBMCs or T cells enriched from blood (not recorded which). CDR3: CASNTGSNYGYTF. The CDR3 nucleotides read TGTGCCAGCAACACAGGGTCCAACTATGGCTACACCTTC.